This T cell receptor (beta chain) was sequenced during a study of cytomegalovirus exposure and HLA in healthy donors (dated by TCRdb to about 2017). General notes on the study: According to an earlier analysis of 587 of the donors, about 180 million T cells yielded 100 million or so unique TCR beta sequences and approximately 280 Gb of sequence data. In an earlier analysis of a few hundred of the donors, high-throughput TCR beta sequencing was used to judge whether each TCR beta V gene segment behaved as functional or pseudogenic. The genetic ancestry cluster associated with self-reported Caucasian donors included around 76% of the roughly 390 genotyped donors. Several DR-DQ haplotypes were handled as single units for association and clustering because linkage in the cohort was strong. HLA typing covered class I and class II loci at four-digit resolution. A later analysis re-analyzed previously published TCR beta repertoires from 600 to 850 donors and added high-resolution HLA genotyping to study TCR occurrence patterns. Alongside the repertoire data, information on donor age, sex, ethnicity and CMV serostatus was compiled. The study combined high-throughput TCR immunosequencing, statistical association of individual TCRs with disease status, and machine learning to predict cytomegalovirus infection status. Across roughly 420 genotyped donors of the cohort, an average of about 240,000 unique TCR beta nucleotide sequences per donor were sequenced, and roughly a sixth of those sequences were non-productive. The later analysis used no new phenotypic data to find candidate immune exposures, relying instead on TCR beta sequences and their occurrence across donors. About 300 gigabases of sequencing data and approximately 84 million unique TCR sequences were included in an early release covering about 600 HLA-typed donors. All discovery cohort repertoires had been generated on a single sequencing platform. In addition to the first cohort of approximately 670 subjects, a separate validation cohort of some 120 different subjects was used. The number of typed donors differed by locus: about 620-640 for A, B, C, DRB1 and DQB1; 500 to 550 for DQA1; approximately 600 for DPA1; and around 490 for DPB1. The study was designed to test whether signatures of past pathogen exposure could be identified by cataloging public T cell receptors. The study profiled the T cell repertoires of 550 to 700 subjects by immunosequencing and related them to cytomegalovirus serostatus. Genome-wide SNP genotypes for about three fifths of the roughly 700 donors were used in a later genetic analysis, which treated that subset as a discovery cohort.

Beyond this particular receptor, the publication reports: Fewer than 20 rarely observed V segments, including chromosome 9 orphons, were excluded from the earlier analysis of just under 600 of the donors because counts were too low. Because HLA typing was missing for some donors at each locus, association tests included only the typed subset. According to a later analysis, parvovirus B19, influenza, CMV and Epstein-Barr virus appeared linked to several top co-occurrence clusters. In both the original and validation cohorts, the classifier was reported to diagnose cytomegalovirus status with high specificity and sensitivity. In the study, some 180 TCR beta chains were listed as associated with cytomegalovirus. Strong co-occurrence of HLA alleles, especially DR and DQ, made assigning TCR associations to individual alleles difficult. Immune exposure information for the cohort was limited to CMV serostatus. According to a later genetic analysis, donors in an Asian-associated ancestry cluster had fewer N-insertions in productive TCRs than the approximately 670-donor mean. Most TCR sequences were seen in very few donors, while some public TCRs were found in many individuals. V-gene and J-gene trimming of TCR beta chains was associated with a missense DCLRE1C variant in a later genetic analysis, and the association was replicated in an independent cohort. Compared with equally common non-associated chains, HLA-associated TCR beta chains in a later analysis were more clonally expanded and had lower generation probabilities. Roughly uniform sequencing depth across donors was assumed in presence/absence analyses, although this assumption may not hold. Most CMV-associated TCR beta chains appeared to be HLA-restricted in a later analysis, and the HLA associations seemed to be driven largely by CMV exposure. This cohort had only TCR beta chains sequenced, and the lack of alpha or paired-chain data limited which features could be detected. In an earlier analysis of some 500 of the donors, most TCR beta V segments appeared in productive rearrangements about 87% or about 30% of the time, broadly matching IMGT annotations. Linkage disequilibrium might explain the correlated functional status among segregating V segments, but an unknown experimental factor could not be excluded. The authors suggested that the approach could potentially be generalized to other disease states and immunological phenotypes. Some IMGT-functional V segments, including TRBV6-2 and TRBV6-3, could not be told apart with the 87-base-pair reads, so those segments were excluded. A later analysis found that TCR association rates varied across HLA loci, with DRB1 alleles showing the most associated TCRs and HLA-C alleles the fewest. At a false discovery rate of 0.05, a later analysis linked 16,951 TCR beta sequences to specific HLA alleles. In vitro tests confirmed that a few of the cytomegalovirus-associated TCR beta chains recognize cytomegalovirus antigens. A further reported finding was that TCR beta sequences accurately predicted the HLA-A and HLA-B alleles for most subjects in the first cohort. The sequencing pipeline was judged likely to have produced a cluster of highly shared sequence variants as a technical artifact.

V lost 5 bases and J lost 3 bases; the stretch between them is 14 bases long. CDR1 and CDR2 were assigned from the germline V gene (reference sequence) as MNHNY and SVGAGI. From the cysteine through the phenylalanine, the CDR3 covers 15 amino acids. The only DNA kept is the CDR3, 45 bases in frame from the first base. Receptor libraries were prepared by the immunoSEQ multiplex PCR assay. For the multiplex PCR, a mixture combining 60 forward primers for TCR Vbeta segments and 13 reverse primers for TCR Jbeta segments was used. The CDR3 region of rearranged TCR beta genes was amplified from genomic DNA with a multiplex PCR assay. On the Illumina HiSeq System, the amplified TCR beta libraries were sequenced as 87-base-pair reads. For the original study's pipeline: A later analysis counted tens of millions of unique TCR beta chains across the 550 to 700 repertoires, and 9 million to 14 million of these chains were shared by at least two donors. To remove PCR and sequencing errors, raw reads were error-corrected and collapsed into unique sequences using a nearest-neighbor algorithm that merged closely related sequences. Alignment of CDR3 sequences to IMGT reference sequences was used to assign V, D and J gene segments. For a sequence to be retained, a match of at least six nucleotides was required to both a V gene segment and a J gene segment. A rearrangement was called productive if the CDR3 had no stop codons and remained in frame with V and J, and every other rearrangement was called non-productive. CDR3 was defined according to IMGT convention as the region running from the second conserved V-encoded cysteine to the conserved J-encoded phenylalanine. The earlier analysis of roughly 590 of the donors excluded any sequence lacking an unambiguous match to a single V gene segment. In an earlier analysis of several hundred of the donors, V segments were called functional above 56.7% productive rearrangements and were called segregating when the between-donor standard deviation exceeded 5%. A statistical classification framework was developed to diagnose cytomegalovirus status using the catalog of TCR beta chain sequences. A later analysis assigned V and J genes by comparing TCR nucleotide sequences with IMGT/GENE-DB human TR gene sequences. In a later analysis, CDR3 sequences and most-parsimonious VDJ recombination scenarios were assigned using the TCRdist pipeline. A later analysis defined each TCR beta chain by its CDR3 amino acid sequence plus V-gene family, and excluded reads lacking a unique V-gene family. A later analysis removed 550 to 700 highly shared, low-generation-probability nucleotide sequences to deal with suspected cross-contamination and a sequencing artifact. In a later analysis, a clonal expansion index for each public chain was calculated from normalized within-repertoire ranks of inferred template counts. A later analysis computed generation probabilities with a VDJ recombination model fitted to out-of-frame rearrangements, and checked the results against IGoR. Hypergeometric tests were used in a later analysis to score TCR-TCR, TCR-HLA and TCR-CMV co-occurrence, with a repertoire-size bias correction applied to the TCR pairs. A later analysis estimated false discovery rates by permuting HLA or CMV assignments 20 times. A later analysis grouped co-occurring TCRs with DBSCAN, adding TCRdist sequence similarity when clustering within HLA-allele-positive subsets. Co-occurrence clustering excluded repertoires with fewer than 30,000 or more than 120,000 public chains, plus five with anomalous nucleotide sharing. The table was pulled from immuneACCESS by TCRdb, which kept in-frame rearrangements only. Such tables lose some clones; where checked, under half of the loss comes from unresolved V genes, and the rest has no known cause. Clone size and V and J calls were adopted from that table, with D and trimming inferred from the DNA. Recorded for this sample are tens of thousands of clones; around 84% of them occurred a single time. The ten largest clones take up 2% to 2.5% of the sample.

As regards this clone: Its recognized antigen is unknown. No base-level quality is on record; no much larger clone is a single base apart.

The cohort was made up of around 720 healthy bone marrow donors. All cohort members were sampled while nominally healthy, although unrecorded immune exposures were likely present. The donor tested CMV seronegative, placing the donor among the 350 or so seronegative members of the cohort. Each donor provided a peripheral blood sample, and peripheral blood mononuclear cells were used for TCR beta sequencing. The Qiagen DNeasy Blood Extraction Kit was used to extract genomic DNA from the blood cell samples. This TCR was sampled from a man aged 18 to 30 in good health and CMV-seronegative. Sequencing used PBMCs. The V and J segments used are TRBV6-6 and TRBJ1-5; no D segment can be confidently identified. The DNA is TGTGCCAGCAGTCGGCTGGACGGGGACAATCAGCCCCAGCATTTT. Translated, this is CASSRLDGDNQPQHF.